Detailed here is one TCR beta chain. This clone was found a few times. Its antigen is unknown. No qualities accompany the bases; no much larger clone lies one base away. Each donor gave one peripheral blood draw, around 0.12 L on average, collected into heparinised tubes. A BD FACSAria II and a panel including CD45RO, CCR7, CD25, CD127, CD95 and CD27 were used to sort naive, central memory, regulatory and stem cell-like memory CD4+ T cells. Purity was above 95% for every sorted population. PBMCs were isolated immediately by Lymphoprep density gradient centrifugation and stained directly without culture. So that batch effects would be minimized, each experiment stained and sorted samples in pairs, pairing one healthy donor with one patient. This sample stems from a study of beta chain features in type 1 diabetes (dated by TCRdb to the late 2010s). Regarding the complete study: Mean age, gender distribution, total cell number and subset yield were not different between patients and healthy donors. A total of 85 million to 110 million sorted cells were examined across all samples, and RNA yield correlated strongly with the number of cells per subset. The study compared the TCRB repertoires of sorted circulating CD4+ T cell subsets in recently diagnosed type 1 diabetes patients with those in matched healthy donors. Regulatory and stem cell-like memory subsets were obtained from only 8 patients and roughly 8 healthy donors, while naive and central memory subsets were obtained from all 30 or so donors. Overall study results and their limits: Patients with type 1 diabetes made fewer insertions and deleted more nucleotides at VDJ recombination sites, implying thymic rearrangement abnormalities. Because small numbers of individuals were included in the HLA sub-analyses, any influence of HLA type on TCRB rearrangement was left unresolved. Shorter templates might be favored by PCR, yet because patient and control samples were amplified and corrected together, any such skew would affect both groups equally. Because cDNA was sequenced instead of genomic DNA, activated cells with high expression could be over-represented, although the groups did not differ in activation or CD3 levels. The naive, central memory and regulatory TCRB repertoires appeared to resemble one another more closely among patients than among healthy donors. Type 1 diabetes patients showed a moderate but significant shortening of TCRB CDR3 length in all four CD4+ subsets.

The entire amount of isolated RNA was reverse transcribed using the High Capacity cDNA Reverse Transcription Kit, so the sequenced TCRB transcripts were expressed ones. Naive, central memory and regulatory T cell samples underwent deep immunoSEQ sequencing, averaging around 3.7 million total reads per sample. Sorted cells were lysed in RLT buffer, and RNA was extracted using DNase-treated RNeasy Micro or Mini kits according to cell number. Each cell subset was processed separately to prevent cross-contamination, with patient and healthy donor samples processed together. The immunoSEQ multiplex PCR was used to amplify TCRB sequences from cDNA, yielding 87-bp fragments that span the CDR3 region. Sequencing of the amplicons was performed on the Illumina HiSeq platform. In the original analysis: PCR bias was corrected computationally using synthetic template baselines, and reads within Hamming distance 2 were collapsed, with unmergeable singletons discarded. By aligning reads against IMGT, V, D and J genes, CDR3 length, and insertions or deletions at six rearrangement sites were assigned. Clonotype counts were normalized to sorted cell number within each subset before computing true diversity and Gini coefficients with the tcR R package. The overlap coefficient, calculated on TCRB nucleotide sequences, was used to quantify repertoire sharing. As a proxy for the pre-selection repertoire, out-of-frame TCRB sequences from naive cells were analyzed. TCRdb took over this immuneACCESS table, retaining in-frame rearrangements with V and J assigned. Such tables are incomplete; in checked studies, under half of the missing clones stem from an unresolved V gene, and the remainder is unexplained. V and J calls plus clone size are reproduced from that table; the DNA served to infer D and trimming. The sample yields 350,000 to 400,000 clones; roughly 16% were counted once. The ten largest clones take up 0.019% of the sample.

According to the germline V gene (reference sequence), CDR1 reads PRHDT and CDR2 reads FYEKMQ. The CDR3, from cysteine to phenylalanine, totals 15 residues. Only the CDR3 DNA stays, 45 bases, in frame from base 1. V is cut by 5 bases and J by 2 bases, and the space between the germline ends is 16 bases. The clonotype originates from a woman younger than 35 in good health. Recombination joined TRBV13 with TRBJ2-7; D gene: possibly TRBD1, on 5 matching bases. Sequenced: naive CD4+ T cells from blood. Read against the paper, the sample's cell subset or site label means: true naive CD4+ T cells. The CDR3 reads CASSQGRMGTYEQYF. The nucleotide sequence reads TGTGCCAGCAGCCAGGGTAGAATGGGAACCTACGAGCAGTACTTC.